This paragraph reports one T cell receptor beta chain. CDR1 is LGHNA and CDR2 is YNFKEQ in the germline V gene. J lost 3 bases, V lost 11 bases, and 13 bases had no gene match. The CDR3 is 14 residues long. Per the study methods: Amplification from reference gene primers served as the basis for estimated nucleated cell counts. This table comes from immunoSEQ multiplex PCR, and its TCRdb copy is limited to in-frame clones, with some not included. For V, J and clone size, that table is used; D and trimming come from the DNA. Of about 190,000 clones listed, about 85% are singletons. This sample was included in a study of blood T cell repertoires in COVID-19. Study in general: Samples taken during acute and convalescent COVID-19 were collected in the United States, Italy and Spain. PBMCs, B-cell-depleted T cells, or T cells provided the cDNA or gDNA that made up the material.

Sequenced material: peripheral blood. The TCR comes from a man aged 25-45 years with acute or convalescent COVID-19. The genes are TRBV4-2 and TRBJ2-7; TRBD2 matches 7 bases. CDR3 in amino acids: CAASPGLKIYEQYF. CDR3 nucleotide sequence: TGTGCCGCCTCACCGGGACTAAAGATCTACGAGCAGTACTTC.